This entry concerns a single T cell receptor beta chain. These data originate in a study of blood T cell repertoires in COVID-19. Background on the study: Both acute and convalescent COVID-19 samples were obtained from the United States, Italy and Spain.

From germline, CDR1 is ENHRY and CDR2 SYGVKD. The V and J ends lost 6 bases and 0 bases respectively, with 21 bases between them. This CDR3 spans 17 amino acids. Source study methods: Reference gene primer amplification gave estimated nucleated cell counts. The repertoire was sequenced with immunoSEQ multiplex PCR; TCRdb's copy has only in-frame clones and lacks some. The V and J calls and clone size were taken over from that table, and D and trimming were inferred from the DNA. The table includes 150,000 to 200,000 clones, less than 85% detected once. The TCR was taken from a human donor in a cohort sampled during active COVID-19. The V and J genes are TRBV10-3 and TRBJ2-7; D possibly corresponds to TRBD2 (6 bases). Sequenced material: peripheral blood. CDR3 in DNA: TGTGCCATCAGCGCTCATTTGGGGACTCAAAGCTCCTACGAGCAGTACTTC. It is translated as CAISAHLGTQSSYEQYF.